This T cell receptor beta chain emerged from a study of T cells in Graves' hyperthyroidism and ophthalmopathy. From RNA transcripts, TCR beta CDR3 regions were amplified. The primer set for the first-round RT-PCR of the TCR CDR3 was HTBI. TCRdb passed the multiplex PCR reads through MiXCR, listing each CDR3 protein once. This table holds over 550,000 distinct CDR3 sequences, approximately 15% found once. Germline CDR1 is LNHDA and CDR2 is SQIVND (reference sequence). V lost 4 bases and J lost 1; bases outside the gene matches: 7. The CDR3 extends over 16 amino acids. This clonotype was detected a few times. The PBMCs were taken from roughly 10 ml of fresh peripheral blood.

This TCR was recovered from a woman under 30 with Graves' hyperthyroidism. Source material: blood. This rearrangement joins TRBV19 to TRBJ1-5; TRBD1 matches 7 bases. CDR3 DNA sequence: TGTGCCAGTAGTACACAGGGGCCGAAGAGCAATCAGCCCCAGCATTTT. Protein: CASSTQGPKSNQPQHF.